This record looks at one T cell receptor beta chain sequence and its context. Antigen: not known. This sample was taken from a study of shared clonotypes between healthy human individuals. Clones were read by immunoSEQ multiplex PCR, and TCRdb kept only the in-frame ones, dropping some. The data show about 2.4 million clones, approximately 94% seen once. Study conclusions and caveats: Researchers found naive subsets generally carried larger estimated richness than memory subsets. Having only a few donors restricted how much genetic and exposure-history diversity was captured.

The CDR3 totals 15 residues. J was trimmed by 4 bases and V by 4 bases; bases with no gene match: 9. CDR1 and CDR2 from the germline V gene are SGHTA and FQGNSA. The chain carries TRBV7-2 and TRBJ2-7, with 8 bases lining up with TRBD1. The sequence derives from a man younger than 35 in good health. Specimen: naive CD4+ T cells sorted from blood. Noted subset: CD45RA+ positively selected. Here the CDR3 DNA reads TGTGCCAGCAGCTCAAACAGGGGGAGGATTTACGAGCAGTACTTC. Protein sequence: CASSSNRGRIYEQYF. The full variable domain, in which reference TRBV7-2 and TRBJ2-7 provide the parts outside the CDR3, is GAGVSQSPSNKVTEKGKDVELRCDPISGHTALYWYRQSLGQGLEFLIYFQGNSAPDKSGLPSDRFSAERTGGSVSTLTIQRTQQEDSAVYLCASSSNRGRIYEQYFGPGTRLTVT.